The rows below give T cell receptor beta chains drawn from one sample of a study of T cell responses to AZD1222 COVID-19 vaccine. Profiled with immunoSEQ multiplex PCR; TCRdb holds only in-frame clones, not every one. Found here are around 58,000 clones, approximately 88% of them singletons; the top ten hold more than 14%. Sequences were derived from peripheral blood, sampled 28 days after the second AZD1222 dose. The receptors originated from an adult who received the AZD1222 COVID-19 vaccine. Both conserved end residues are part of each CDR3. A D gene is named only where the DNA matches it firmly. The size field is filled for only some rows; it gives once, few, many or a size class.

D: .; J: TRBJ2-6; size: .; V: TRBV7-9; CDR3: CASPPPLGRGANVLTF; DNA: TGTGCCAGCCCCCCCCCGTTAGGGAGGGGGGCCAACGTCCTGACTTTC
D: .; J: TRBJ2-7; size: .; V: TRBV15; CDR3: CATSSRGYEQYF; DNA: TGTGCCACCAGCAGTAGGGGTTACGAGCAGTACTTC
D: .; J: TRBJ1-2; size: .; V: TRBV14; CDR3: CASSQGVGIGGYTF; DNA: TGTGCCAGCAGCCAAGGAGTAGGGATCGGTGGCTACACCTTC
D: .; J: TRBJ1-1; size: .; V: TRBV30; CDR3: CAWSLGVMNTEAFF; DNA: TGTGCCTGGAGTCTGGGGGTGATGAACACTGAAGCTTTCTTT
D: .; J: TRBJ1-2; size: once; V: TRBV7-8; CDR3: CASSSGAAWYGYTF; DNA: TGTGCCAGCAGCTCCGGGGCCGCTTGGTATGGCTACACCTTC
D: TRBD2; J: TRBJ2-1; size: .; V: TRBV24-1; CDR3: CATSDRPNSGRPYNEQFF; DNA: TGTGCCACCAGTGATCGACCCAATAGCGGGAGACCCTACAATGAGCAGTTCTTC
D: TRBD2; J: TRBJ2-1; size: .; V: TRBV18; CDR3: CASSPPTSGKNEQFF; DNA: TGTGCCAGCTCACCACCTACTAGCGGGAAAAATGAGCAGTTCTTC
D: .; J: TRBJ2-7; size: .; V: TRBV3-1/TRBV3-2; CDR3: CASSQGRSPRGQYF; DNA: TGTGCCAGCAGCCAAGGCAGAAGTCCGAGGGGGCAGTACTTC
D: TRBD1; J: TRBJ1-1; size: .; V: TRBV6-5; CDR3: CASSPGDRATEAFF; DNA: TGTGCCAGCAGCCCCGGGGACAGGGCCACTGAAGCTTTCTTT
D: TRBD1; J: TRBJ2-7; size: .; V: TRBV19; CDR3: CASSTPGQGTYEQYF; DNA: TGTGCCAGTAGTACTCCGGGACAGGGAACCTACGAGCAGTACTTC
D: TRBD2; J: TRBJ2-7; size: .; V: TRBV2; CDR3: CASRGGLAGGYEQYF; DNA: TGTGCCAGCAGGGGTGGACTAGCGGGAGGATACGAGCAGTACTTC
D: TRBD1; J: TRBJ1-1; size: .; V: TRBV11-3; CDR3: CASSSLRQGAEAFF; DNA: TGTGCCAGCAGCTCCCTTAGGCAGGGGGCTGAAGCTTTCTTT
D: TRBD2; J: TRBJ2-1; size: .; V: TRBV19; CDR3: CASSQTSGRRNEQFF; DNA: TGTGCCAGTAGCCAAACTAGCGGGAGGCGGAATGAGCAGTTCTTC
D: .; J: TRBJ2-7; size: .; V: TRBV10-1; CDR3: CASSGTGDYEQYF; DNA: TGCGCCAGCAGTGGGACCGGGGATTACGAGCAGTACTTC
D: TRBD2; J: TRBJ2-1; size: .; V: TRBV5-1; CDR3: CASSLDAGAHNEQFF; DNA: TGCGCCAGCAGCTTGGATGCGGGAGCCCACAATGAGCAGTTCTTC
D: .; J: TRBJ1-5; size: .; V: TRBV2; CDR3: CASSEGTPAPQHF; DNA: TGTGCCAGCAGTGAAGGGACACCCGCGCCCCAGCATTTT
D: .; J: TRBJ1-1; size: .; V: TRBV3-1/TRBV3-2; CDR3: CASSQIRDKGREKAFF; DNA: TGTGCCAGCAGCCAAATACGGGACAAAGGTCGGGAAAAAGCTTTCTTT
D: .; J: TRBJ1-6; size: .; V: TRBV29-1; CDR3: CSVEVGGTSPLHF; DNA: TGCAGCGTTGAAGTTGGTGGGACTTCACCCCTCCACTTT
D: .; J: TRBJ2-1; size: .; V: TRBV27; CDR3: CASSSKWTARDEQFF; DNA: TGTGCCAGCAGTTCCAAGTGGACCGCTAGGGATGAGCAGTTCTTC
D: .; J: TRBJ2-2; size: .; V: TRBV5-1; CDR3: CASSLGWTTLGTGELFF; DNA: TGCGCCAGCAGCTTGGGGTGGACCACCTTGGGCACCGGGGAGCTGTTTTTT
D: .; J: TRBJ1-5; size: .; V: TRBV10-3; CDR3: CAISERGLSQPQHF; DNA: TGTGCCATCAGTGAGCGGGGGCTAAGTCAGCCCCAGCATTTT